Included here is one TCR beta chain sequence, with context. This CDR3 spans 15 amino acids. Trimming left V 0 bases short and J 1 base short, with 9 bases between. The germline CDR1 and CDR2 sequences are SGHRS and YFSETQ. This entry comes from a study of OX40 agonist ivuxolimab in advanced cancers. Study-level information: Patients with hepatocellular carcinoma, melanoma, renal cell or head and neck cancer made up the dose-escalation patients. Age averaged approximately 60 years (range roughly 23 to 80), and 82.7% were male.

Data came from immunoSEQ multiplex PCR; TCRdb stores just in-frame clones and leaves some out. The sample has around 68,000 clones; roughly 81% are singletons. This chain uses TRBV5-1 with TRBJ2-3; D gene ambiguous. The sequencing used CD4+ or CD8+ T cells sorted from blood, collected in a trial of the OX40 agonist ivuxolimab. The receptor comes from an adult with an advanced solid tumor such as melanoma, head and neck, liver or kidney cancer. As DNA, the CDR3 is TGCGCCAGCAGCTTGGCCCCCACTGGCACAGATACGCAGTATTTT. Protein sequence: CASSLAPTGTDTQYF.